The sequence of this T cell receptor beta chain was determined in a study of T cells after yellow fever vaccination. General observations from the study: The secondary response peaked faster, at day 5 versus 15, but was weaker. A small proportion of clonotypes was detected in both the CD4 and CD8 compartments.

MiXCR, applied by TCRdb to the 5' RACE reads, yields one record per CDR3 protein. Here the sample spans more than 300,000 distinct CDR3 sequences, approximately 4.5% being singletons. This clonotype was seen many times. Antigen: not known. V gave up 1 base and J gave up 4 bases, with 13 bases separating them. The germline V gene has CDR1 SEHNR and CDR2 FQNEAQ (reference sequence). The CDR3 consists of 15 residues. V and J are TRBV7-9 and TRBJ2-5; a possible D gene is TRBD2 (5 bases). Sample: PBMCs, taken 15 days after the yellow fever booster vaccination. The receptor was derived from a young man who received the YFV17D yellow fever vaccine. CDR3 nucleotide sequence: TGTGCCAGCAGCTTAGTTGGGAGTCCAGGAGAGACCCAGTACTTC. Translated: CASSLVGSPGETQYF.